Listed here are 28 T cell receptor beta chains from one sample, sequenced in a study of T cell responses to AZD1222 COVID-19 vaccine (dated by TCRdb to the early 2020s). The time point label, read with the paper, signifies: baseline before first vaccination. What this sample's treatment or condition label stands for: meningococcal conjugate vaccine given as trial control. Receptors were amplified or captured by the immunoSEQ multiplex PCR assay. In its TCRdb copy, this immuneACCESS table keeps in-frame sequences only and misses some clones. Where compared with another copy, unresolved V genes explain less than half of these, and the others have no known cause. Recorded for this sample are some 120,000 clones; around 89% of them occurred a single time. The ten largest clones capture over 8.5% of the sample. The input for sequencing was peripheral blood, taken on day 0 of MenACWY control vaccination. These receptors were collected from an adult in good health.

The J gene is TRBJ2-7, the V gene TRBV2, with 8 bases matching TRBD1. The V and J ends lost 6 bases and 6 bases, in that order; junction bases with no gene match: 4. Germline V lookup: CDR1 SNHLY, CDR2 FYNNEI. The CDR3 has 12 residues. CDR3 in amino acids: CASRYTGGEQYF. CDR3 in DNA: TGTGCCAGCAGATACACAGGGGGCGAGCAGTACTTC. Drawing the rest from reference TRBV2 and TRBJ2-7, the complete variable domain is EPEVTQTPSHQVTQMGQEVILRCVPISNHLYFYWYRQILGQKVEFLVSFYNNEISEKSEIFDDQFSVERPDGSNFTLKIRSTKLEDSAMYFCASRYTGGEQYFGPGTRLTVT.

The gene calls are TRBV21-1 and TRBJ1-6; the table calls TRBD1, which could not be checked here. TRBV21-1 is labeled a pseudogene. The CDR3 spans 15 residues. The chain's CDR3 is CASRGARLSNSPLHF. CDR3 DNA sequence: TGTGCCAGCAGGGGCGCCCGGCTATCTAATTCACCCCTCCACTTT.

The chain links TRBV2 to TRBJ2-5; D is uncertain. The CDR3 extends over 14 amino acids. The V gene's germline CDR1 is SNHLY and CDR2 FYNNEI. V lost 6 bases and J lost 6, with 17 bases in between. Written as DNA, the CDR3 is TGTGCCAGCAGCGTTGAACCGGATTCGAAGACCCAGTACTTC. This sequence encodes CASSVEPDSKTQYF.

There are many counts of this clone. V is TRBV7-2 and J is TRBJ1-6; D perhaps matches TRBD1 (5 bases). Deletions cut 1 base from V and 2 bases from J, with 9 bases between. The CDR3 has 16 residues. Germline CDR1 reads SGHTA; CDR2 reads FQGNSA. CDR3: CASSLEWGAYNSPLHF. In DNA, the CDR3 is TGTGCCAGCAGCTTAGAGTGGGGGGCCTATAATTCACCCCTCCACTTT.

The chain is built from TRBV20-1 and TRBJ2-3, with 8 bases matching TRBD2. Germline assignment: CDR1 DFQATT and CDR2 SNEGSKA (reference sequence). V dropped 3 bases and J dropped 5; count of bases not matched to a gene: 4. The CDR3 has 13 amino acids. In DNA form, the CDR3 reads TGCAGTGCTAGTAGCGGGATGGGAGATACGCAGTATTTT. Its translation: CSASSGMGDTQYF.

The chain employs TRBV3-1 (or the pseudogene TRBV3-2) and TRBJ2-7; 9 bases agree with TRBD2. The CDR3 is made up of 17 amino acids. V gave up 4 bases and J gave up 1 base; unmatched junction bases: 11. The V gene's germline CDR1 is LGHDT and CDR2 YNNKEL (reference sequence). CDR3 DNA: TGTGCCAGCAGCCTTGGGACTAGCCCGAAGTTATCCTACGAGCAGTACTTC. Protein product: CASSLGTSPKLSYEQYF.

The rearrangement uses TRBV30 and TRBJ2-6; 9 bases agree with TRBD1. With 1 base clipped from V and 2 bases from J, the junction kept 12 bases outside the gene matches. The CDR3 runs to 19 residues. CDR1 GTSNPN and CDR2 SVGIG come from the germline V gene (reference sequence). This CDR3 is CAWSGQGVGEFPGANVLTF. DNA for the CDR3: TGTGCCTGGAGTGGACAGGGGGTGGGGGAGTTCCCTGGGGCCAACGTCCTGACTTTC.

The chain carries TRBV6-5 and TRBJ1-2, with D possibly matching TRBD1 (5 bases). Looked up from germline, CDR1 is MNHEY and CDR2 is SVGAGI. The ends were cut back, 4 bases at V and 5 bases at J, with 11 bases in the middle. The CDR3 sequence is 13 residues long. The CDR3 DNA is TGTGCCAGCAGTTCGACAGACCAATATGGCTACACCTTC. Translating gives CASSSTDQYGYTF.

J is TRBJ1-5 and V is TRBV15; 8 nucleotides line up with TRBD1. This CDR3 comprises 17 residues. V was pared by 6 bases and J by 5 bases, with 15 bases of the junction left unmatched. The germline CDR1 and CDR2 sequences are LNHNV and YYDKDF (reference sequence). Here the CDR3 reads CATRASEQGVPHQPQHF. The CDR3 region has the DNA TGTGCCACCAGGGCCTCAGAACAGGGGGTACCCCATCAGCCCCAGCATTTT.

The chain is built from TRBV2 and TRBJ2-3, with 8 bases matching TRBD2. The germline V gene encodes CDR1 SNHLY and CDR2 FYNNEI. The junction had 9 bases not matched to a gene; V was cut back by 7 bases and J by 6 bases. CDR3 size: 14 residues. CDR3 DNA sequence: TGTGCCAGCAACCTACTAGCGGACGGGGATACGCAGTATTTT. Protein: CASNLLADGDTQYF.

The chain employs TRBV6-5 and TRBJ2-5; 11 nucleotides line up with TRBD2. The germline CDR1 and CDR2 sequences are MNHEY and SVGAGI. This CDR3 is built from 13 residues. With V trimmed by 7 bases and J by 4 bases, 2 bases remained unmatched. CDR3 loop: CASTGTSGETQYF. CDR3 nucleotide sequence: TGTGCCAGCACCGGGACTAGCGGAGAGACCCAGTACTTC.

The chain couples TRBV18 to TRBJ1-4; D is unclear. Deletions cut 4 bases from V and 7 bases from J, with 19 bases between. This CDR3 region has 16 residues. The V gene's germline CDR1 is KGHSH and CDR2 LQKENI. CDR3: CASSQMDPNEGEKLFF. In DNA, the CDR3 is TGTGCCAGCTCACAAATGGACCCAAACGAGGGTGAAAAACTGTTTTTT.

V is TRBV11-2 and J is TRBJ2-1; 7 bases are a match to TRBD2. Losses at the gene ends were 8 bases for V and 1 base for J; bases not matched to a gene: 17. The CDR3 has 18 amino acids. The germline V gene encodes CDR1 SGHAT and CDR2 FQNNGV. The CDR3 coding sequence is TGTGCCAGCCGCGCACTCCGTAGCGGGCCTAAATCCTACAATGAGCAGTTCTTC. Amino acids: CASRALRSGPKSYNEQFF.

The chain is built from TRBV2 and TRBJ1-2, with 7 bases that match TRBD1. The CDR3 contains 14 residues. The germline V gene encodes CDR1 SNHLY and CDR2 FYNNEI. Trimming took 6 bases from V and 0 from J; bases not matched to a gene: 4. The CDR3 sequence is CASRGTAANYGYTF. In DNA, the CDR3 is TGTGCCAGCAGGGGGACAGCTGCTAACTATGGCTACACCTTC.

This CDR3 is CASSDRTGTSEAFF. DNA of the CDR3: TGTGCCAGCTCAGACAGGACGGGGACAAGTGAAGCTTTCTTT. The V and J genes are TRBV27 and TRBJ1-1; possibly TRBD1 for D (6 bases). The CDR3 is made up of 14 amino acids. Trimming took off 8 bases at V and 7 bases at J, with 20 bases between the two ends. CDR1 and CDR2 (germline): MNHEY, SMNVEV (reference sequence).

This clone was seen only once. J is TRBJ1-5 and V is TRBV2; 12 positions agree with TRBD1. The CDR3 extends over 14 amino acids. V lost 7 bases, J lost 6 bases, and 4 bases stayed unmatched. Germline V CDR1 and CDR2: SNHLY, FYNNEI. The CDR3 is CASKGTGGPQPQHF. The DNA of the CDR3 is TGTGCCAGCAAAGGGACAGGGGGCCCTCAGCCCCAGCATTTT. Variable domain in full (rest from reference TRBV2 and TRBJ1-5): EPEVTQTPSHQVTQMGQEVILRCVPISNHLYFYWYRQILGQKVEFLVSFYNNEISEKSEIFDDQFSVERPDGSNFTLKIRSTKLEDSAMYFCASKGTGGPQPQHFGDGTRLSIL.

This CDR3 is CASSWGSTYNEQFF. The CDR3 DNA sequence: TGTGCCAGCAGTTGGGGCTCGACCTACAATGAGCAGTTCTTC. V is TRBV7-2 and J is TRBJ2-1, with a possible D match to TRBD1 (5 bases). Germline CDR1 reads SGHTA; CDR2 reads FQGNSA. Trimming took 6 bases from V and 2 from J, leaving 11 bases between them. The CDR3 runs to 14 residues. Full variable domain (remainder filled in from reference TRBV7-2 and TRBJ2-1): GAGVSQSPSNKVTEKGKDVELRCDPISGHTALYWYRQSLGQGLEFLIYFQGNSAPDKSGLPSDRFSAERTGGSVSTLTIQRTQQEDSAVYLCASSWGSTYNEQFFGPGTRLTVL.

V gene TRBV7-9 combines with J gene TRBJ2-2; 14 bases line up with TRBD2. Germline CDR1 reads SEHNR; CDR2 reads FQNEAQ (reference sequence). The CDR3 runs 18 residues. V dropped 6 bases and J dropped 1; count of bases not matched to a gene: 7. The CDR3: CASRPRTSGRKNTGELFF. The CDR3 DNA reads TGTGCCAGCAGACCCCGGACTAGCGGGAGGAAGAACACCGGGGAGCTGTTTTTT.

This clone has at least ten counts. CDR3 protein: CASSLTQVNTEAFF. The CDR3 DNA is TGTGCCAGCAGCTTGACACAAGTGAACACTGAAGCTTTCTTT. The chain carries TRBV5-5 and TRBJ1-1; no clear D gene. CDR3 length: 14 residues. CDR1 is SGHKS and CDR2 is YYEKEE in the germline V gene (reference sequence). Trimming pared 1 base from V and 0 bases from J, leaving 7 bases between.

The chain has TRBV6-5 and TRBJ1-6; 12 bases are a match to TRBD1. V lost 6 bases, J lost 8 bases, and 5 bases stayed unmatched. The germline V gene encodes CDR1 MNHEY and CDR2 SVGAGI. The CDR3 contains 15 residues. CDR3 sequence: CASRGQGAGDSPLHF. CDR3 nucleotide sequence: TGTGCCAGCAGGGGACAGGGGGCAGGGGATTCACCCCTCCACTTT.

This clone was picked up a small number of times. The chain combines TRBV29-1 with TRBJ1-2; 7 bases are shared with TRBD1. The CDR3 has 15 residues. Trimming at V came to 4 bases and at J to 2 bases, leaving 10 bases not matched to a gene. Germline assignment: CDR1 SQVTM and CDR2 ANQGSEA. CDR3 nucleotide sequence: TGCAGCGTTGGGGTTTACGGGACAGCGAACTATGGCTACACCTTC. It is translated as CSVGVYGTANYGYTF.

The V gene is TRBV3-1 (or the pseudogene TRBV3-2), the J gene TRBJ2-1; D call uncertain. Trimming took 1 base from V and 8 from J, leaving 9 bases between them. This CDR3 is built from 13 residues. Germline assignment: CDR1 LGHDT and CDR2 YNNKEL (reference sequence). CDR3 sequence: CASSQGAGDEQFF. CDR3 coding DNA: TGTGCCAGCAGCCAAGGGGCAGGAGATGAGCAGTTCTTC.

This chain joins TRBV7-2 and TRBJ1-5; D possibly corresponds to TRBD1 (5 bases). V was trimmed by 2 bases and J by 0 bases, leaving 8 bases between them. The CDR3 length is 15 residues. CDR1 and CDR2 (germline): SGHTA, FQGNSA. In nucleotides, the CDR3 is TGTGCCAGCAGCTTACAGGGATTTAGCAATCAGCCCCAGCATTTT. Translated: CASSLQGFSNQPQHF.

In its sample, this clone was seen once. The chain combines TRBV28 with TRBJ2-7, with D perhaps matching TRBD2 (6 bases). Germline-derived CDR1 and CDR2 are MDHEN and SYDVKM. CDR3 length: 15 residues. The V end was cut by 3 bases, the J end by 4 bases, with 16 bases between. The CDR3 nucleotides are TGTGCCAGCAGTTTGCCTGGAGGGCCCTCTTACGAGCAGTACTTC. Translating gives CASSLPGGPSYEQYF.

The CDR3 loop is CASSQDGMGIYGYTF. CDR3 coding DNA: TGTGCCAGCAGCCAAGATGGTATGGGAATATATGGCTACACCTTC. The chain combines TRBV3-1 (or the pseudogene TRBV3-2) with TRBJ1-2; D is undetermined. The CDR3 contains 15 residues. Trimming shortened V by 0 bases and J by 5 bases, and 13 bases separated the two germline ends. Germline loops: CDR1 LGHDT, CDR2 YNNKEL (reference sequence).

The genes are TRBV19 and TRBJ1-2; 12 bases agree with TRBD1. Losses at the gene ends were 6 bases for V and 4 bases for J; bases not matched to a gene: 6. Germline CDR1 LNHDA, CDR2 SQIVND (reference sequence). This CDR3 is 15 amino acids long. The DNA of the CDR3 is TGTGCCAGTAGGACCGGGACAGGGGGCGGCTATGGCTACACCTTC. Residues: CASRTGTGGGYGYTF. Filled out from reference TRBV19 and TRBJ1-2, the complete variable domain reads DGGITQSPKYLFRKEGQNVTLSCEQNLNHDAMYWYRQDPGQGLRLIYYSQIVNDFQKGDIAEGYSVSREKKESFPLTVTSAQKNPTAFYLCASRTGTGGGYGYTFGSGTRLTVV.

The chain carries TRBV6-2 or TRBV6-3 and TRBJ2-7; 9 bases map to TRBD2. Germline CDR1 is MNHEY and CDR2 is SVGEGT. Trimming removed 6 bases from V and 3 bases from J; junction bases left unmatched: 12. The CDR3 runs to 16 residues. CDR3 amino acids: CASSPLGLALHYEQYF. The CDR3 nucleotides read TGTGCCAGCAGCCCACTCGGACTAGCGTTACACTACGAGCAGTACTTC.

The chain couples TRBV29-1 to TRBJ1-1, with a possible D match to TRBD1 (5 bases). The CDR3 is 12 amino acids. The germline V gene has CDR1 SQVTM and CDR2 ANQGSEA. V gave up 4 bases and J gave up 3 bases, with 9 bases separating them. The CDR3: CSVGTLYTEAFF. As DNA, the CDR3 is TGCAGCGTTGGGACACTTTACACTGAAGCTTTCTTT.